This TCR beta chain was identified in a study of response to subunit inactivated influenza vaccine. The study, taken as a whole, reports: The authors proposed limited new T cell recruitment per seasonal influenza vaccination.

This clonotype was counted between two and nine times. No antigen is known for it. TCRdb re-analysed the RT-PCR reads in MiXCR, keeping a single row per CDR3 protein. The sample holds about 800,000 distinct CDR3 sequences; 21% are singletons and the top ten take approximately 10%. J gave up 5 bases and V 6 bases, and 12 bases lay outside the gene matches. The CDR3 sequence is 17 residues long. Material: PBMCs from blood, obtained 5 days after vaccination. This sequence was found in a man aged 50-60 years who received an inactivated influenza vaccine. The rearrangement uses TRBV12-3 or TRBV12-4 and TRBJ2-1; 11 nucleotides line up with TRBD1. The CDR3 loop is CASSSIRTGGTDNEQFF. The CDR3 nucleotides are TGTGCCAGCAGCTCAATACGGACAGGGGGCACAGACAATGAGCAGTTCTTC.